The entry below gives a single TCR beta chain sequence along with its context. In germline, CDR1 is SGHRS, CDR2 YFSETQ. With 0 bases clipped from V and 8 bases from J, the junction kept 15 bases outside the gene matches. The CDR3 length is 17 residues. The data originate from a study of blood T cell repertoires in COVID-19. Original methodology: Amplified reference gene primers provided the basis for estimating nucleated cell counts. Profiling relied on immunoSEQ multiplex PCR, and the TCRdb table lists in-frame clones only, not all of them. From that table come the V and J calls and clone size; the DNA was used to work out D and trimming. The sample shows more than 200,000 clones, about 85% of them seen only once.

The chain combines TRBV5-1 with TRBJ2-5, with 8 bases matching TRBD2. Input material: peripheral blood. This TCR was sampled from a woman older than 75 with acute or convalescent COVID-19. The CDR3 coding sequence is TGCGCCAGCAGCTTGGGAACAGCGGGGGACCTCCTCGCTACCCAGTACTTC. Protein product: CASSLGTAGDLLATQYF. The variable domain in full, completed from reference TRBV5-1 and TRBJ2-5, reads KAGVTQTPRYLIKTRGQQVTLSCSPISGHRSVSWYQQTPGQGLQFLFEYFSETQRNKGNFPGRFSGRQFSNSRSEMNVSTLELGDSALYLCASSLGTAGDLLATQYFGPGTRLLVL.